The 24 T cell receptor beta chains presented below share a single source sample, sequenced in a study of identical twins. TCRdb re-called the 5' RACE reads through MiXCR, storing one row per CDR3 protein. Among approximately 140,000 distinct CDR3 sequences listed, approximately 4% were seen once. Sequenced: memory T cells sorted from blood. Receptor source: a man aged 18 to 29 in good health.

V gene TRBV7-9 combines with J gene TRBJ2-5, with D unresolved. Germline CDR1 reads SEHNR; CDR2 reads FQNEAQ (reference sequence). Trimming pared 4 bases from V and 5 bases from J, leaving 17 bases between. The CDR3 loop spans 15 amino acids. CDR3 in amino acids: CASSYPLVRTETQYF. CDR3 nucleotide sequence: TGTGCCAGCAGCTACCCCCTGGTGCGGACCGAGACCCAGTACTTC.

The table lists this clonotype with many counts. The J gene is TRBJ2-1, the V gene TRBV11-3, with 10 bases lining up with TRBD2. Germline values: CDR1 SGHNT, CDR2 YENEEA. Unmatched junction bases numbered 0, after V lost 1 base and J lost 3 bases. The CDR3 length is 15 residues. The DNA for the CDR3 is TGTGCCAGCAGCTTAGTAGCGGGAGGCTACAATGAGCAGTTCTTC. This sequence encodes CASSLVAGGYNEQFF.

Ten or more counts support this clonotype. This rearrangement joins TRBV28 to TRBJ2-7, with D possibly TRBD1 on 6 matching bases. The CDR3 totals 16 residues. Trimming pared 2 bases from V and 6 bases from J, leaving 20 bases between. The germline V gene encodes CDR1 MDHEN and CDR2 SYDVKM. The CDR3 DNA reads TGTGCCAGCAGTTTAAGCGAGCAAATCCCCAGGGGCGAGCAGTACTTC. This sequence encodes CASSLSEQIPRGEQYF.

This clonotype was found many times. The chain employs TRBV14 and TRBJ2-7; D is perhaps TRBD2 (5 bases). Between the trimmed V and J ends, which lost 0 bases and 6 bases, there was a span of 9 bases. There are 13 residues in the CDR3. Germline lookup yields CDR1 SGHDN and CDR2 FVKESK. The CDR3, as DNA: TGTGCCAGCAGCCAAGATCGGGGTCGCGAGCAGTACTTC. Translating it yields CASSQDRGREQYF.

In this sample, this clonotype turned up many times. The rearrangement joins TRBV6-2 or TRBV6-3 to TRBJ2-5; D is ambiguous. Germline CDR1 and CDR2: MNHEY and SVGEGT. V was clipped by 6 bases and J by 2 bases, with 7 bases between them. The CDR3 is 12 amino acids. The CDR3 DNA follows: TGTGCCAGCAGCCCAGTTCAAGAGACCCAGTACTTC. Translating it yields CASSPVQETQYF.

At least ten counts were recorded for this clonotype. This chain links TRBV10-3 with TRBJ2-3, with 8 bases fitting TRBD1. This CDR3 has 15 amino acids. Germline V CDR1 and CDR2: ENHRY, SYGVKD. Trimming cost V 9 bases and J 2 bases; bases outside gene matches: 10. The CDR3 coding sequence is TGTGCCATGGGGAAAGGACAGGGCCTCACAGATACGCAGTATTTT. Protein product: CAMGKGQGLTDTQYF.

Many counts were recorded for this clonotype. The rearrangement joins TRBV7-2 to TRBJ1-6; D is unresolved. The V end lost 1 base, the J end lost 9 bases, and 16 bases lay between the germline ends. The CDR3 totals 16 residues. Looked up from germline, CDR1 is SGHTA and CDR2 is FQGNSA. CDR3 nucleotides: TGTGCCAGCAGCTTAGACGGTTCGGGCGCGTTTTCACCCCTCCACTTT. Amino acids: CASSLDGSGAFSPLHF.

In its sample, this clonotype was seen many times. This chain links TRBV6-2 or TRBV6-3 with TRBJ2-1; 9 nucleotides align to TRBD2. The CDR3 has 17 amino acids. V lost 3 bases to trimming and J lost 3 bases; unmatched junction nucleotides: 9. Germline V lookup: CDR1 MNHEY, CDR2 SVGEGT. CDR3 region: CASSYSPASGIYNEQFF. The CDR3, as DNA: TGTGCCAGCAGTTATTCCCCCGCTAGCGGGATCTACAATGAGCAGTTCTTC.

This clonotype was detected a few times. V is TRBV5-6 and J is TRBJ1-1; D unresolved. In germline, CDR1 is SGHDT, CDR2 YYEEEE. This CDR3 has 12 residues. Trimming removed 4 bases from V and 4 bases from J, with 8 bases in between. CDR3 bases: TGTGCCAGCAGCCTCGTCCTCACTGAAGCTTTCTTT. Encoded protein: CASSLVLTEAFF.

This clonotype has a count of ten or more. CDR3 sequence reads: CASSLVTSSRETQYF. As DNA, the CDR3 is TGTGCCAGCAGCTTAGTTACGAGTTCGCGGGAGACCCAGTACTTC. V usage is TRBV7-2 and J usage is TRBJ2-5; D gene uncertain. The CDR3 covers 15 residues. V shed 1 base and J shed 5 bases, with 14 bases lying between them. Germline V gene lookup returns CDR1 SGHTA and CDR2 FQGNSA.

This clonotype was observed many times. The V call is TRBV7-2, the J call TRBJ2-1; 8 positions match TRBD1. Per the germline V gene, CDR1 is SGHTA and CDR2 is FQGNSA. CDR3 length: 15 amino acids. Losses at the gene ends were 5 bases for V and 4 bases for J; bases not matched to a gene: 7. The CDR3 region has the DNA TGTGCCAGCAGCGGCGGGACAGGCGTATACAATGAGCAGTTCTTC. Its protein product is CASSGGTGVYNEQFF.

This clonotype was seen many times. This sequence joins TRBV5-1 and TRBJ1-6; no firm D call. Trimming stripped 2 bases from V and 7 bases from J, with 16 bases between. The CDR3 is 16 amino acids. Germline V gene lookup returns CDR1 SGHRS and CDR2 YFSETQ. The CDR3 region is CASSLFSSAENSPLHF. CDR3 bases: TGCGCCAGCAGCTTATTCTCTTCCGCGGAGAATTCACCCCTCCACTTT.

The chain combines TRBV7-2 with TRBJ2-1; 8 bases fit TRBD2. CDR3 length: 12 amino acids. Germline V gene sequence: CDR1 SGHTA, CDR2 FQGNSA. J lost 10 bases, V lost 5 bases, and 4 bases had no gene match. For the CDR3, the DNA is TGTGCCAGCAGCACTAGCGGTGGGGAGCAGTTCTTC. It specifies CASSTSGGEQFF.

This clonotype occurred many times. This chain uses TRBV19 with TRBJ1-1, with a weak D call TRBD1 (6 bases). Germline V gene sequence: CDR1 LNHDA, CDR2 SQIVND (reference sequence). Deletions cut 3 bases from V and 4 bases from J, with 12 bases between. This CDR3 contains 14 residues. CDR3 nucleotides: TGTGCCAGTAGTATTGGTGGGGGGGCCACTGAAGCTTTCTTT. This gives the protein CASSIGGGATEAFF.

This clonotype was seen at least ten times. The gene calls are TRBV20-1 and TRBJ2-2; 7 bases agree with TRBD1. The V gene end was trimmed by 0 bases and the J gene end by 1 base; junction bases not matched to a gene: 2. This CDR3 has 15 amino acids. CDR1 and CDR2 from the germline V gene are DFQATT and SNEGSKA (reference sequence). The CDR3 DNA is TGCAGTGCTAGAGACCACAGGGGGAACACCGGGGAGCTGTTTTTT. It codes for CSARDHRGNTGELFF.

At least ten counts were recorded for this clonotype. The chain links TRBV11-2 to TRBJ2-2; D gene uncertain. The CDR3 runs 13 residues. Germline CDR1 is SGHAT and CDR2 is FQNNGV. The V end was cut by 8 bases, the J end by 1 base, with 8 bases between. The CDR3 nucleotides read TGTGCCAGCCATAGGAGGAACACCGGGGAGCTGTTTTTT. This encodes CASHRRNTGELFF. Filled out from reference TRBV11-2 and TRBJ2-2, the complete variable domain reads EAGVAQSPRYKIIEKRQSVAFWCNPISGHATLYWYQQILGQGPKLLIQFQNNGVVDDSQLPKDRFSAERLKGVDSTLKIQPAKLEDSAVYLCASHRRNTGELFFGEGSRLTVL.

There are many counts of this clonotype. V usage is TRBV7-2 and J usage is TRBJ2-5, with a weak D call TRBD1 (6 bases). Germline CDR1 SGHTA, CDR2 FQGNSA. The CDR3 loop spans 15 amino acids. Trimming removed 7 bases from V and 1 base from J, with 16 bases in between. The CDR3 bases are TGTGCCAGCACCCTTGGGGGCCCGGCCCAAGAGACCCAGTACTTC. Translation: CASTLGGPAQETQYF.

CDR3 residues: CATSRGLSLAGSYEQYF. The CDR3 DNA sequence: TGTGCCACCAGCAGAGGGCTTTCCCTAGCGGGCTCCTACGAGCAGTACTTC. The V and J genes are TRBV15 and TRBJ2-7, with TRBD2 matching 8 bases. The V gene's germline CDR1 is LNHNV and CDR2 YYDKDF (reference sequence). V dropped 1 base and J dropped 0; count of bases not matched to a gene: 8. This CDR3 is built from 17 residues.

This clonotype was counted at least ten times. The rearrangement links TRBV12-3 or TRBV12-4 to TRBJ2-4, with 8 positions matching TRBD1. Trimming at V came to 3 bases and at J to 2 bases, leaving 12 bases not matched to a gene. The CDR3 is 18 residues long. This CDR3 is CASSFKFKTGGSKNIQYF. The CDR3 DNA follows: TGTGCCAGCAGTTTCAAATTTAAAACAGGGGGGTCCAAAAACATTCAGTACTTC.

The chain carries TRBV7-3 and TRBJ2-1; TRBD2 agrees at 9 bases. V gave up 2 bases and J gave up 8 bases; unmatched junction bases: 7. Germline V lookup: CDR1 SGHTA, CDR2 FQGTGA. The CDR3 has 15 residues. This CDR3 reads CASSLGLAGIYEQFF. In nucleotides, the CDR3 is TGTGCCAGCAGCTTAGGTCTAGCGGGAATATATGAGCAGTTCTTC.

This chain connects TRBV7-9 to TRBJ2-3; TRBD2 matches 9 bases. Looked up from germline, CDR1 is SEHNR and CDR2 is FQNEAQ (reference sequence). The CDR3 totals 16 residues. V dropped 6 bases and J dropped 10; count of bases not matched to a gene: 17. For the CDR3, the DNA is TGTGCCAGCAGTCCACTGGCGGGGGGGAAATTTGCGGCGCAGTATTTT. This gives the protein CASSPLAGGKFAAQYF.

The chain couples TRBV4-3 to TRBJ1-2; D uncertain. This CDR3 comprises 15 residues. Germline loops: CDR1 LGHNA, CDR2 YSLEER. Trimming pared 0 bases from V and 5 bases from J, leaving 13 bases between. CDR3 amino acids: CASSQEFKGPYGYTF. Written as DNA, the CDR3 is TGCGCCAGCAGCCAAGAATTCAAGGGCCCATATGGCTACACCTTC.

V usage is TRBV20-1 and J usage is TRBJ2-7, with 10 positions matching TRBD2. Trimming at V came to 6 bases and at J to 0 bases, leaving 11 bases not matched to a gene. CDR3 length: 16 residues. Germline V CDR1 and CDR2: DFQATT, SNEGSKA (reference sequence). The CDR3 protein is CSANPSGGQSSYEQYF. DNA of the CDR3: TGCAGTGCGAACCCTAGCGGGGGACAGAGCTCCTACGAGCAGTACTTC.

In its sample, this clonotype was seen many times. The CDR3 reads CASSLAQPGQVGLNTEAFF. CDR3 nucleotides: TGCGCCAGCAGCTTGGCTCAACCGGGACAGGTCGGTCTGAACACTGAAGCTTTCTTT. The chain has TRBV5-1 and TRBJ1-1; 8 nucleotides align to TRBD1. This CDR3 has 19 amino acids. CDR1 is SGHRS, CDR2 YFSETQ, per germline. V lost 0 bases, J lost 0 bases, and 13 bases stayed unmatched.